The 9 T cell receptor beta chains presented below share a single source sample, sequenced in a study of T cells in localized non-small cell lung cancer. Repertoires were generated with immunoSEQ multiplex PCR, while TCRdb's copy carries only in-frame clones and drops some. In the table there are tens of thousands of clones, around 86% of which are singletons. This sample comprised peripheral blood, obtained before any cancer treatment. The source is a woman aged 40 to 75 with stage I lung adenocarcinoma.

The V gene is TRBV18, the J gene TRBJ2-6; the D is unclear. The ends were cut back, 0 bases at V and 0 bases at J, with 3 bases in the middle. This CDR3 comprises 15 residues. CDR1 is KGHSH and CDR2 is LQKENI in the germline V gene. The CDR3 loop is CASSPPSSGANVLTF. CDR3 in DNA: TGTGCCAGCTCACCACCTAGCTCTGGGGCCAACGTCCTGACTTTC.

Remarks on this clone: Other DNA sequences in this specimen translate into the identical CDR3. The genes are TRBV9 and TRBJ2-6, with D maybe TRBD1 (6 bases). The CDR3 runs 15 residues. Germline V gene lookup returns CDR1 SGDLS and CDR2 YYNGEE. V lost 2 bases and J 3 bases, leaving 9 bases between the germline ends. CDR3 sequence: CASSVGALGANVLTF. DNA for the CDR3: TGTGCCAGCAGCGTGGGGGCGCTTGGGGCCAACGTCCTGACTTTC.

The chain has TRBV10-2 and TRBJ1-6; TRBD1 might be the D (5 bases). The germline V and J ends were trimmed by 3 bases and 6 bases, with 15 bases remaining between them. The CDR3 covers 16 residues. Germline V CDR1 and CDR2: WSHSY, SAAADI. The CDR3 protein is CASSDLVGGFNSPLHF. The CDR3 DNA reads as TGCGCCAGCAGTGACCTCGTGGGGGGATTTAATTCACCCCTCCACTTT.

The chain couples TRBV9 to TRBJ2-7, with a weak D call TRBD1 (6 bases). Germline V CDR1 and CDR2: SGDLS, YYNGEE. This CDR3 is 14 amino acids long. With 3 bases removed from V and 5 bases from J, the gap between germline ends came to 15 bases. The CDR3 spells CASSAPGDSHEQYF. As DNA, the CDR3 is TGTGCCAGCAGCGCACCAGGGGATTCCCACGAGCAGTACTTC.

The rearrangement uses TRBV11-2 and TRBJ2-7; D might be TRBD1 (6 bases). This CDR3 has 12 residues. Trimming took off 5 bases at V and 2 bases at J, with 7 bases between the two ends. Germline V CDR1 and CDR2: SGHAT, FQNNGV. CDR3 in DNA: TGTGCCAGCAGCCGGACAGCCTACGAGCAGTACTTC. Translating gives CASSRTAYEQYF.

This chain links TRBV9 with TRBJ1-1, with 10 positions matching TRBD1. Germline V lookup: CDR1 SGDLS, CDR2 YYNGEE. The length of the CDR3 is 20 residues. J lost 1 base, V lost 3 bases, and 18 bases had no gene match. The CDR3 sequence is CASSAPGTGAAPMQNTEAFF. The CDR3 nucleotides read TGTGCCAGCAGCGCCCCTGGGACAGGGGCCGCCCCTATGCAGAACACTGAAGCTTTCTTT.

A note on this clone: Distinct nucleotide sequences in the sample also encode this CDR3. The V gene is TRBV18, the J gene TRBJ2-1; D gene ambiguous. The length of the CDR3 is 12 residues. Germline V gene data show CDR1 as KGHSH and CDR2 as LQKENI. V was shortened by 1 base and J by 5 bases, with 3 bases between the two germline ends. CDR3 residues: CASSPRDNEQFF. Written as DNA, the CDR3 is TGTGCCAGCTCACCACGGGACAATGAGCAGTTCTTC. Using reference TRBV18 and TRBJ2-1 for the parts outside the CDR3, the full variable domain is NAGVMQNPRHLVRRRGQEARLRCSPMKGHSHVYWYRQLPEEGLKFMVYLQKENIIDESGMPKERFSAEFPKEGPSILRIQQVVRGDSAAYFCASSPRDNEQFFGPGTRLTVL.

This chain links TRBV19 with TRBJ2-2; D unclear. The length of the CDR3 is 16 residues. The germline gives CDR1 LNHDA, CDR2 SQIVND (reference sequence). V was cut by 3 bases and J by 0 bases, with 11 bases left in between. The chain's CDR3 is CASSMFARTNTGELFF. CDR3 DNA: TGTGCCAGTAGTATGTTCGCCAGGACGAACACCGGGGAGCTGTTTTTT. Full variable domain (remainder filled in from reference TRBV19 and TRBJ2-2): DGGITQSPKYLFRKEGQNVTLSCEQNLNHDAMYWYRQDPGQGLRLIYYSQIVNDFQKGDIAEGYSVSREKKESFPLTVTSAQKNPTAFYLCASSMFARTNTGELFFGEGSRLTVL.

V and J are TRBV9 and TRBJ2-5, with TRBD1 matching over 12 bases. J was trimmed by 5 bases and V by 5 bases; bases with no gene match: 13. The CDR3 runs 17 residues. Germline CDR1 is SGDLS and CDR2 is YYNGEE. The CDR3 bases are TGTGCCAGCAGTCGGGGACAGGGGGCTTTGAGGAAGGAGACCCAGTACTTC. Protein: CASSRGQGALRKETQYF.